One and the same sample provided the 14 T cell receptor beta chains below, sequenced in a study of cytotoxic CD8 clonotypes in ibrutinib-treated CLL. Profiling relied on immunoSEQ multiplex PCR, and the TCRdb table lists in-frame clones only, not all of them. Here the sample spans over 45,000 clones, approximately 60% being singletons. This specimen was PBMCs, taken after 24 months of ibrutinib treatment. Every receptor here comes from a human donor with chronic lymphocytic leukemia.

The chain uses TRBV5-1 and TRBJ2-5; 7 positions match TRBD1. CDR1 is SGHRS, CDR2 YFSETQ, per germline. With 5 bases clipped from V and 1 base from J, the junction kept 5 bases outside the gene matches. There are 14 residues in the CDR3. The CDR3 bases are TGCGCCAGCAGACCGGACAGGATCCAAGAGACCCAGTACTTC. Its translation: CASRPDRIQETQYF.

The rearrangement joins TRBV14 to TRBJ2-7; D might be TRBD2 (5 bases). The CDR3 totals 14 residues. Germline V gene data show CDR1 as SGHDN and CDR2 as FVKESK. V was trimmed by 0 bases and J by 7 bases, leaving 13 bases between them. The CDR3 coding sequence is TGTGCCAGCAGCCAAGACCTTGCGGGTGGGGAGCAGTACTTC. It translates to CASSQDLAGGEQYF.

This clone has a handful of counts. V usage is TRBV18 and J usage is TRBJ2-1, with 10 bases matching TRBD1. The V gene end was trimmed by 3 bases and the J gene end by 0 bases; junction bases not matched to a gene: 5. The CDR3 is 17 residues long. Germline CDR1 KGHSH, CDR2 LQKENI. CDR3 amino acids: CASSPRQGASSYNEQFF. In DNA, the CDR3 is TGTGCCAGCTCACCGCGACAGGGGGCGAGCTCCTACAATGAGCAGTTCTTC.

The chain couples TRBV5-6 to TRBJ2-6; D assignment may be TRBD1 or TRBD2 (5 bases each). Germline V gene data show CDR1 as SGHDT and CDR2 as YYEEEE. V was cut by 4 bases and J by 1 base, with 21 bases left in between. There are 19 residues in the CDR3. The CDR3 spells CASSPGRFLGASGANVLTF. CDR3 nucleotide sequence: TGTGCCAGCAGCCCGGGACGGTTTCTAGGGGCTTCTGGGGCCAACGTCCTGACTTTC.

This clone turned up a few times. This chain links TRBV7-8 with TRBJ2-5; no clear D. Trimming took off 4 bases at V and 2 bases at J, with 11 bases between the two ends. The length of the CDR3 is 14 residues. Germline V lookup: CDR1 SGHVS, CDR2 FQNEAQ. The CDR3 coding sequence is TGTGCCAGCAGCTCTTCAAGATTACAAGAGACCCAGTACTTC. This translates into CASSSSRLQETQYF. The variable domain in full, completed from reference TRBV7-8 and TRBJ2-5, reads GAGVSQSPRYKVAKRGQDVALRCDPISGHVSLFWYQQALGQGPEFLTYFQNEAQLDKSGLPSDRFFAERPEGSVSTLKIQRTQQEDSAVYLCASSSSRLQETQYFGPGTRLLVL.

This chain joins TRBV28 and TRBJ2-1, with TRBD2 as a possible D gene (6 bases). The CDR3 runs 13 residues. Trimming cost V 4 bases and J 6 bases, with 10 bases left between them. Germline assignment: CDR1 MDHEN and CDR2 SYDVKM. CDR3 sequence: CASSSGLTNEQFF. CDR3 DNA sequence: TGTGCCAGCAGTTCCGGACTAACCAATGAGCAGTTCTTC.

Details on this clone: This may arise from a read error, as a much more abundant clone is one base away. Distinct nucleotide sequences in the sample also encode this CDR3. CDR3 sequence: CAISAKGIQGRTGELFF. The CDR3 DNA follows: TGTGCCATCAGCGCCAAGGGGATACAGGGGCGCACCGGGGAGCTGTTTTTT. The chain combines TRBV10-3 with TRBJ2-2; 7 nucleotides agree with TRBD1. The junction had 14 bases not matched to a gene; V was cut back by 6 bases and J by 4 bases. Germline assignment: CDR1 ENHRY and CDR2 SYGVKD. CDR3 size: 17 residues.

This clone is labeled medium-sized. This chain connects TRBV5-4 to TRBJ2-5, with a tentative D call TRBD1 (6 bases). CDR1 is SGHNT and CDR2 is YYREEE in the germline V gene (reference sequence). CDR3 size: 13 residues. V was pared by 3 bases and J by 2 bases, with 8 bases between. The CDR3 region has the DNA TGTGCCAGCAGCTCGACAGGTCAAGAGACCCAGTACTTC. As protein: CASSSTGQETQYF.

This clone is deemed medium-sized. The CDR3 spells CASSLAGTGSYEQYV. CDR3 DNA sequence: TGTGCCAGCAGCCTCGCCGGGACAGGGTCATATGAGCAGTACGTC. V usage is TRBV6-1 and J usage is TRBJ2-7; 9 bases agree with TRBD1. CDR1 and CDR2 from the germline V gene are MNHNS and SASEGT. The CDR3 is 15 residues long. V was clipped by 6 bases and J by 7 bases; unmatched bases: 13.

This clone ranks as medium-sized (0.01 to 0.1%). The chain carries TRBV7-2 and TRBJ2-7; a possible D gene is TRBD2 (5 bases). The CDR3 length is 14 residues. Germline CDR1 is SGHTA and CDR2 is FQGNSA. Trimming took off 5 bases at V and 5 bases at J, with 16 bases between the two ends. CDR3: CASSLETGIDEQYV. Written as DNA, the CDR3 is TGTGCCAGCAGCCTCGAGACGGGAATAGACGAGCAGTACGTC.

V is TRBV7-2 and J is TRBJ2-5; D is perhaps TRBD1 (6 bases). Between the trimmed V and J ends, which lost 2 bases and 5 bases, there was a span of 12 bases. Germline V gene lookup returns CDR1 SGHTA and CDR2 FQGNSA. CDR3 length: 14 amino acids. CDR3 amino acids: CASSLIGGWETQYF. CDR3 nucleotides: TGTGCCAGCAGCTTAATAGGGGGATGGGAGACCCAGTACTTC.

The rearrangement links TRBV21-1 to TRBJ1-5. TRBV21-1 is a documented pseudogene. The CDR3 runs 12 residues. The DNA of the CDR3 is TGTGCCAGCAGCAATAAGGATCAGCCCCAGCATTTT. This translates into CASSNKDQPQHF.

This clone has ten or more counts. CDR3 DNA: TGCGCCAGCAGCCAAGTTGGGGGAAAACTGTTTTTT. This sequence encodes CASSQVGGKLFF. The chain is built from TRBV4-1 and TRBJ1-4, with D possibly being TRBD1 (5 bases). Trimming took off 1 base at V and 10 bases at J, with 7 bases between the two ends. The V gene's germline CDR1 is MGHRA and CDR2 YSYEKL. CDR3 length: 12 amino acids.

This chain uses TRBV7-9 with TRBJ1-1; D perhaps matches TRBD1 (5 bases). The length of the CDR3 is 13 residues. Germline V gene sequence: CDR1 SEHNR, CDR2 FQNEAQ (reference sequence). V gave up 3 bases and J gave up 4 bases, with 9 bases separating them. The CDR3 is CASSFGDLTEAFF. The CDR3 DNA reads TGTGCCAGCAGCTTCGGGGACCTCACTGAAGCTTTCTTT.